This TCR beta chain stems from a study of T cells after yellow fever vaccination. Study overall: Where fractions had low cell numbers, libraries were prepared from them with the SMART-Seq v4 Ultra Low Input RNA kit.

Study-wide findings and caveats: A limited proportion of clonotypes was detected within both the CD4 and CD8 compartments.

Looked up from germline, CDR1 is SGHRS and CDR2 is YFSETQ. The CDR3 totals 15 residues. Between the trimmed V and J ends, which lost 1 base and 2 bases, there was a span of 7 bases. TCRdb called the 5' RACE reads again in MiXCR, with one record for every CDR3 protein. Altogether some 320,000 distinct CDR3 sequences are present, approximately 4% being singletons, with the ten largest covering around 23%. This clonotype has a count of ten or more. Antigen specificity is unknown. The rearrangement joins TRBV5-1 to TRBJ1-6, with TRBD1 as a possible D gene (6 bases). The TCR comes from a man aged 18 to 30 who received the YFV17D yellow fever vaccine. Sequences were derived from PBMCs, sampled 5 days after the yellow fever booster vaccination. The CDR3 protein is CASSLRDTYNSPLHF. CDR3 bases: TGCGCCAGCAGCTTGAGGGACACCTATAATTCACCCCTCCACTTT. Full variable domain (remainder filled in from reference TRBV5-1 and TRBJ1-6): KAGVTQTPRYLIKTRGQQVTLSCSPISGHRSVSWYQQTPGQGLQFLFEYFSETQRNKGNFPGRFSGRQFSNSRSEMNVSTLELGDSALYLCASSLRDTYNSPLHFGNGTRLTVT.